This TCR beta chain was sequenced during a study of beta chain features in type 1 diabetes. Regarding the study as a whole: For cells with high TCR expression, cDNA sequencing could yield over-representation. Type 1 diabetes patients showed a moderate but significant shortening of TCRB CDR3s in all four CD4+ subsets.

Expressed TCRB transcripts got sequenced, as all isolated RNA was reverse transcribed. The method was immunoSEQ multiplex PCR; TCRdb's version includes in-frame clones alone and lacks a portion of them. The sample has 200,000 to 250,000 clones; about 14% are singletons. Comment on this clone: The target antigen is unknown.

Trimming took 3 bases from V and 5 from J; bases not matched to a gene: 2. Germline V gene lookup returns CDR1 SGHNT and CDR2 YYREEE (reference sequence). This CDR3 has 13 residues. The chain couples TRBV5-4 to TRBJ2-3; 8 positions agree with TRBD2. The TCR sequence derives from a man aged 30-40 years with type 1 diabetes. The sample consisted of naive CD4+ T cells from blood. In DNA form, the CDR3 reads TGTGCCAGCAGCTACGCGGGGGGAGATACGCAGTATTTT. Its translation: CASSYAGGDTQYF.